This section outlines one T cell receptor (beta chain) sequence together with its context. The record originates from a study of blood T cell repertoires in COVID-19. Study summary: The study drew acute and convalescent COVID-19 samples from the United States, Italy and Spain. Sources were T cells, B-cell-depleted T cells, or PBMCs; the material itself was cDNA or gDNA.

In germline, CDR1 is MNHEY, CDR2 SVGAGI. The CDR3 loop spans 13 amino acids. With 6 bases removed from V and 8 bases from J, the gap between germline ends came to 16 bases. Per the study methods: Amplified reference gene primers provided the basis for estimating nucleated cell counts. Profiled with immunoSEQ multiplex PCR; TCRdb holds only in-frame clones, not every one. The D gene and trimming were derived from the DNA, and the V and J assignments and clone size from that table. The sample includes approximately 70,000 clones, around 86% of them seen just once. The sequence was collected from a man in his forties or fifties with active COVID-19. The chain joins TRBV6-5 to TRBJ1-1; maybe TRBD1 (5 bases). Sequenced: peripheral blood. The CDR3 bases are TGTGCCAGCAGCCGGGACTCCCCGGGGGAAGCTTTCTTT. It yields the protein CASSRDSPGEAFF.